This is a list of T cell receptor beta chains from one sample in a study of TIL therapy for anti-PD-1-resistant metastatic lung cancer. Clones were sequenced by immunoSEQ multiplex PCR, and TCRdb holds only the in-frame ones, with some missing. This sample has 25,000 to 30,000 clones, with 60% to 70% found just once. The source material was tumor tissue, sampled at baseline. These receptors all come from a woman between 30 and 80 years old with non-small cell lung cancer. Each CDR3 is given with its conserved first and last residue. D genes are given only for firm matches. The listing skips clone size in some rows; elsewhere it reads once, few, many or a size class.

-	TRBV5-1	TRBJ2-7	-	CASSFDRTSSYEQYF	TGCGCCAGCAGCTTTGACAGGACCTCCTCCTACGAGCAGTACTTC
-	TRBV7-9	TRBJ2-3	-	CASSLYVGGACSVDTQYF	TGTGCCAGCAGCTTATACGTGGGGGGCGCGTGCAGCGTGGATACGCAGTATTTT
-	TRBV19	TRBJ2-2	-	CASHLPMTGELFF	TGTGCCAGTCACCTCCCTATGACCGGGGAGCTGTTTTTT
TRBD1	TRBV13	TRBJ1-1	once	CASSLAPTGVNTEAFF	TGTGCCAGCAGCTTAGCACCGACAGGGGTGAACACTGAAGCTTTCTTT
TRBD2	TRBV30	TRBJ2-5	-	CAWSVHTSGPQETQYF	TGTGCCTGGAGTGTACACACTAGCGGACCCCAAGAGACCCAGTACTTC
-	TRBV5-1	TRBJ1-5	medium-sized	CASSLQGGNQPQHF	TGCGCCAGCAGTTTGCAGGGAGGGAATCAGCCCCAGCATTTT
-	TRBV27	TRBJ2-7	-	CASSLTAGLASEQYF	TGTGCCAGCAGTTTGACAGCAGGCCTAGCTAGCGAGCAGTACTTC
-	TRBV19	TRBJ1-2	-	CASSIDGGGDSDYGYTF	TGTGCCAGTAGTATAGATGGTGGGGGAGACTCTGACTATGGCTACACCTTC
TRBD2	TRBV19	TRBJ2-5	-	CASSIDLSSGGQETQYF	TGTGCCAGTAGTATAGATCTATCTAGCGGGGGCCAAGAGACCCAGTACTTC
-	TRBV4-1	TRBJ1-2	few	CASSQDLWGQSGYTF	TGCGCCAGCAGCCAAGATCTCTGGGGGCAGAGTGGCTACACCTTC
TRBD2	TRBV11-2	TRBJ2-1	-	CASSKTSGTYNEQFF	TGTGCCAGCAGCAAGACTAGCGGGACCTACAATGAGCAGTTCTTC
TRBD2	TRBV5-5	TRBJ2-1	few	CASSFLADSSYNEQFF	TGTGCCAGCAGCTTTCTAGCGGATAGCTCCTACAATGAGCAGTTCTTC
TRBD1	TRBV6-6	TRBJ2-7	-	CASRLGQGAYEQYF	TGTGCCAGCAGGCTGGGACAGGGGGCCTACGAGCAGTACTTC
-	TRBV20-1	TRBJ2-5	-	CSAGLGTQYF	TGCAGTGCTGGATTGGGGACCCAGTACTTC
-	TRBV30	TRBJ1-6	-	CAFISERDKGIVTLHF	TGTGCCTTCATATCGGAGAGGGATAAGGGGATTGTAACCCTCCACTTT
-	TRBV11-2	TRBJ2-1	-	CASSLGGIAINEQFF	TGTGCCAGCAGCCTCGGAGGGATTGCGATCAATGAGCAGTTCTTC
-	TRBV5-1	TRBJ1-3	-	CASSLGSSGNTIYF	TGCGCCAGCAGCCTGGGCTCCTCTGGAAACACCATATATTTT
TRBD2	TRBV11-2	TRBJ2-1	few	CASSETSGEQFF	TGTGCCAGCAGCGAGACTAGCGGGGAGCAGTTCTTC
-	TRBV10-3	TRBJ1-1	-	CAISESTGGTEAFF	TGTGCCATCAGTGAGTCGACGGGGGGAACTGAAGCTTTCTTT
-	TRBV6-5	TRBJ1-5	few	CASSKGGIGQPQHF	TGTGCCAGCAGTAAAGGGGGTATTGGCCAGCCCCAGCATTTT
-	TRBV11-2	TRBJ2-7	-	CASSLGGLREQYF	TGTGCCAGCAGCTTAGGGGGGTTGCGCGAGCAGTACTTC
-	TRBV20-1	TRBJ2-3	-	CSARAGTLQYF	TGCAGTGCTAGGGCCGGGACACTGCAGTATTTT
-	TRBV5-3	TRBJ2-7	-	CASSAPGPPYEQYF	TGTGCCAGCAGCGCACCGGGACCCCCTTACGAGCAGTACTTC
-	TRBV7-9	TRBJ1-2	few	CASSLIVYGYTF	TGTGCCAGCAGCTTAATCGTTTATGGCTACACCTTC
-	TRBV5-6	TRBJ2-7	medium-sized	CASSPNNIEQYF	TGTGCCAGCAGCCCAAACAATATCGAGCAGTACTTC
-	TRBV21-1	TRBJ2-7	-	CASSETTKRTSGRVREQYF	TGTGCCAGCAGCGAAACAACCAAACGGACTAGCGGGAGGGTAAGGGAGCAGTACTTC
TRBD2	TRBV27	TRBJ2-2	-	CASRFSGRTGELFF	TGTGCCAGCAGGTTTAGCGGGAGAACCGGGGAGCTGTTTTTT
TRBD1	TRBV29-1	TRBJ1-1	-	CSGITGTGGGEAFF	TGCAGCGGCATAACCGGGACAGGGGGTGGGGAAGCTTTCTTT
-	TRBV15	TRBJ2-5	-	CATSRSRETQYF	TGTGCCACCAGCAGATCACGTGAGACCCAGTACTTC
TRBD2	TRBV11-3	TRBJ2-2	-	CASSLATSGRHTGELFF	TGTGCCAGCAGCCTCGCTACTAGCGGGAGACACACCGGGGAGCTGTTTTTT
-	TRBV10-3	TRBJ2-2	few	CAINPGTGELFF	TGTGCCATCAATCCAGGGACCGGGGAGCTGTTTTTT
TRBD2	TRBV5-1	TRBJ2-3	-	CASSLSVVGGPSDTQYF	TGCGCCAGCAGCTTGTCTGTAGTGGGAGGGCCCTCAGATACGCAGTATTTT
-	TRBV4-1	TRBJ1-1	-	CASSLKDNTEAFF	TGCGCCAGCAGCCTTAAGGATAACACTGAAGCTTTCTTT
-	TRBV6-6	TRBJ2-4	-	CASSYGTGNQNIQYF	TGTGCCAGCAGTTACGGAACAGGGAACCAAAACATTCAGTACTTC
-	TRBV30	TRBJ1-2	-	CACPTKNTNYGYTF	TGTGCCTGTCCGACAAAGAATACGAACTATGGCTACACCTTC
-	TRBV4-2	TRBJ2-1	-	CASSQEASSLAEQFF	TGTGCCAGCAGCCAAGAAGCGAGTAGCTTGGCTGAGCAGTTCTTC
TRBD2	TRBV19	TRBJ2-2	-	CASSNLGTSGSHTGELFF	TGTGCCAGTAGTAATTTAGGGACTAGCGGGTCCCACACCGGGGAGCTGTTTTTT
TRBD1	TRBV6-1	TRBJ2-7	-	CASSVSGTGAYEQYF	TGTGCCAGCAGTGTTTCTGGGACAGGGGCTTACGAGCAGTACTTC
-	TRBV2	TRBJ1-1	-	CASSGRGVNTEAFF	TGTGCCAGCAGTGGTAGGGGCGTGAACACTGAAGCTTTCTTT
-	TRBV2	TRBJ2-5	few	CASTSQPQETQYF	TGTGCCAGCACAAGCCAACCTCAAGAGACCCAGTACTTC
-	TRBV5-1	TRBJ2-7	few	CASSFTNRAYEQYF	TGCGCCAGCAGCTTTACCAACAGGGCCTACGAGCAGTACTTC
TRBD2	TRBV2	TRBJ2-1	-	CASSAGTRVSGRGEQFF	TGTGCCAGCAGCGCAGGGACGCGGGTTAGCGGGAGGGGTGAGCAGTTCTTC
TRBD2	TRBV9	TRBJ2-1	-	CASSPWGGSYNEQFF	TGTGCCAGCAGCCCGTGGGGGGGTTCCTACAATGAGCAGTTCTTC
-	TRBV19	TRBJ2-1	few	CASSRGGEADEQFF	TGTGCCAGTAGTCGGGGCGGCGAGGCTGATGAGCAGTTCTTC
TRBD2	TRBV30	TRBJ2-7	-	CAWKREVAYEQYF	TGTGCCTGGAAGCGGGAAGTAGCCTACGAGCAGTACTTC
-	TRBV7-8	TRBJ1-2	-	CASSPDQNYGYTF	TGTGCCAGCAGCCCAGACCAAAACTATGGCTACACCTTC
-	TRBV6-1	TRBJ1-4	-	CASSYLDELFF	TGTGCCAGCAGTTATTTAGACGAACTGTTTTTT
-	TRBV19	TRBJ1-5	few	CASTAGISNQPQHF	TGTGCCAGTACGGCGGGAATTAGCAATCAGCCCCAGCATTTT
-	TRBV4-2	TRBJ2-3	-	CASSQDGAGLGTDTQYF	TGTGCCAGCAGCCAAGATGGGGCGGGGCTCGGCACAGATACGCAGTATTTT
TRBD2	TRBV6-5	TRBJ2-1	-	CASRLTSGIYNEQFF	TGTGCCAGCAGGCTTACTAGCGGCATCTACAATGAGCAGTTCTTC
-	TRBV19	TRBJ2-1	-	CASSSFPGNEQFF	TGTGCCAGTAGCTCGTTTCCCGGGAATGAGCAGTTCTTC
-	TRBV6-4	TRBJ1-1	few	CASSDTSNGTEAFF	TGTGCCAGCAGTGACACCTCGAACGGCACTGAAGCTTTCTTT
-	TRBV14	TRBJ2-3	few	CASSQDRGRDTQYF	TGTGCCAGCAGCCAAGATCGAGGACGCGATACGCAGTATTTT